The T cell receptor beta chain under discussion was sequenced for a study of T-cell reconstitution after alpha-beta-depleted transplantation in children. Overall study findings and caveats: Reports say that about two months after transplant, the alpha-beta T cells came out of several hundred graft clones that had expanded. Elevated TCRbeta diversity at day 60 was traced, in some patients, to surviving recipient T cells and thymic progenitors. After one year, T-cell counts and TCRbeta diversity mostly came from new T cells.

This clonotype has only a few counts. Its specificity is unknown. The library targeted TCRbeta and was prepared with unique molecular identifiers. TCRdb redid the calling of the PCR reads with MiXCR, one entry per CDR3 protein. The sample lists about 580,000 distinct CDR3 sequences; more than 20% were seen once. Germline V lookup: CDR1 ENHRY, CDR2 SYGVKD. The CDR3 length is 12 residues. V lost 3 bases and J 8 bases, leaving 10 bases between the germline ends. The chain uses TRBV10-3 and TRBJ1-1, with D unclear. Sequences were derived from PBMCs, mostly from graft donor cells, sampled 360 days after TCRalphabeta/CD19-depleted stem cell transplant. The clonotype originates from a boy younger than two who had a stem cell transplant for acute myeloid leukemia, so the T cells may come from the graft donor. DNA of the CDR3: TGTGCCATCAGTGACTTGCAGGCCGAAGCTTTCTTT. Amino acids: CAISDLQAEAFF.